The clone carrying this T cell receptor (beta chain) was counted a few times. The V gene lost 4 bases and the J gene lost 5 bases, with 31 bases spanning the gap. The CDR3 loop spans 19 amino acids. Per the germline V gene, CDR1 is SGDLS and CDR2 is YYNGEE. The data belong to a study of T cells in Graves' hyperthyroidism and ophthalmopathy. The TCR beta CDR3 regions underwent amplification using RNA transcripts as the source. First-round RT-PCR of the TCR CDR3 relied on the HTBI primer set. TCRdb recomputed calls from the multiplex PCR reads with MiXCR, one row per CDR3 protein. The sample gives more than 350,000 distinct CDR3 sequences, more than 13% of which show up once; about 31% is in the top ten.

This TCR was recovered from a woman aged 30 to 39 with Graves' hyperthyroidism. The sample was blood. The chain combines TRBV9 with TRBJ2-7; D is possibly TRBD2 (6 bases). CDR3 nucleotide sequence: TGTGCCAGCAGCCCACGGGGGAATTGGGTTTTGGGTACGTTCGACGAGCAGTACTTC. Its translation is CASSPRGNWVLGTFDEQYF.